This T cell receptor beta chain derives from a study of cytomegalovirus exposure and HLA in healthy donors. J lost 2 bases, V lost 0 bases, and 2 bases had no gene match. The CDR3 loop spans 14 amino acids. CDR1 and CDR2 from the germline V gene are SGHTS and YDEGEE. This PCR relied on a set of 60 Vbeta primers and 13 Jbeta primers. Sequencing used immunoSEQ multiplex PCR; TCRdb keeps in-frame clones, though not all of them. The table shows 280,000 or so clones, with 80% to 90% occurring only once. The gene calls are TRBV5-8 and TRBJ2-7; 7 bases are shared with TRBD1. Source material: PBMCs. This clonotype originated in a woman aged 18-35 years in good health and CMV-seronegative. The CDR3 loop reads CASSLGQGAYEQYF. The CDR3 region has the DNA TGTGCCAGCAGCTTGGGACAGGGAGCCTACGAGCAGTACTTC.